These 12 T cell receptor beta chains were all obtained from the same sample, sequenced in a study of identical twins. TCRdb reanalysed the 5' RACE reads using MiXCR and keeps one entry per CDR3 protein. The sample carries about 530,000 distinct CDR3 sequences, about 15% recorded once. The same data also went into a second study, on yellow fever vaccine responses in identical twins.

The sequenced sample was CD4+ T cells sorted from blood. The receptor set was obtained from a woman younger than 30 in good health.

This clonotype showed up just a few times. The V call is TRBV21-1, the J call TRBJ2-1; the table assigns TRBD2, which was not confirmed against the DNA. TRBV21-1 counts as a pseudogene. The CDR3 runs to 17 residues. This chain's CDR3 is CASTIPLTIPTNNEQFF. For the CDR3, the DNA is TGTGCCAGCACCATTCCTTTGACTATCCCCACTAACAATGAGCAGTTCTTC.

This clonotype has a single count. The chain couples TRBV27 to TRBJ2-7; 13 bases fit TRBD2. The CDR3 consists of 17 residues. From germline, CDR1 is MNHEY and CDR2 SMNVEV (reference sequence). The junction had 12 bases not matched to a gene; V was cut back by 8 bases and J by 2 bases. The CDR3 reads CASGEPGLAGRTYEQYF. The DNA for the CDR3 is TGTGCCAGCGGCGAACCGGGACTAGCGGGACGGACCTACGAGCAGTACTTC.

This clonotype was detected a few times. V usage is TRBV6-1 and J usage is TRBJ2-1; 9 bases are shared with TRBD2. With V trimmed by 0 bases and J by 4 bases, 13 bases remained unmatched. Germline lookup yields CDR1 MNHNS and CDR2 SASEGT. The length of the CDR3 is 19 residues. In nucleotides, the CDR3 is TGTGCCAGCAGTGAAGCGAATATGGTAGCGGGAGTCGGGTACAATGAGCAGTTCTTC. Protein sequence: CASSEANMVAGVGYNEQFF.

This rearrangement joins TRBV7-3 to TRBJ2-5; D tentatively reads TRBD1 or TRBD2 (5 bases each). The CDR3 extends over 16 amino acids. The ends were cut back, 4 bases at V and 2 bases at J, with 17 bases in the middle. In germline, CDR1 is SGHTA, CDR2 FQGTGA. The CDR3 DNA sequence: TGTGCCAGCAGCTCCAGGACTGGGGCCTCTCAAGAGACCCAGTACTTC. It translates to CASSSRTGASQETQYF.

This chain connects TRBV24-1 to TRBJ2-1, with TRBD2 matching 7 bases. The CDR3 runs to 15 residues. Germline CDR1 and CDR2: KGHDR and SFDVKD. Trimming cost V 5 bases and J 3 bases; bases outside gene matches: 6. CDR3 protein: CATSVTGTNYNEQFF. As DNA, the CDR3 is TGTGCCACCAGTGTCACCGGGACTAACTACAATGAGCAGTTCTTC.

The V and J genes are TRBV9 and TRBJ2-5; tentatively, D is TRBD1 (6 bases). Germline V gene lookup returns CDR1 SGDLS and CDR2 YYNGEE. The length of the CDR3 is 14 residues. The V end was cut by 4 bases, the J end by 1 base, with 11 bases between. CDR3 protein: CASSPGTLQETQYF. CDR3 in DNA: TGTGCCAGCAGCCCCGGGACACTCCAAGAGACCCAGTACTTC.

There are many counts of this clonotype. For the CDR3, the DNA is TGCGCCAGCAGCTTGATTGCGGACAGGTACAATGAGCAGTTCTTC. It codes for CASSLIADRYNEQFF. The chain combines TRBV5-1 with TRBJ2-1; 7 bases line up with TRBD1. V was pared by 1 base and J by 4 bases, with 5 bases of the junction left unmatched. The CDR3 covers 15 residues. Germline loops: CDR1 SGHRS, CDR2 YFSETQ.

There are many counts of this clonotype. The chain carries TRBV12-3 or TRBV12-4 and TRBJ2-1, with 10 positions matching TRBD2. The CDR3 is 16 amino acids. The J segment lost 1 base and the V segment lost 2 bases, leaving 2 bases of the junction unmatched. This chain's CDR3 is CASSLMGLASYNEQFF. The DNA for the CDR3 is TGTGCCAGCAGTTTAATGGGACTAGCGTCCTACAATGAGCAGTTCTTC.

The J gene is TRBJ1-1, the V gene TRBV12-3 or TRBV12-4; no definite D call. V dropped 6 bases and J dropped 4 bases, with 12 bases sitting between them. The CDR3 runs 13 residues. The CDR3 spells CASRTRDATEAFF. In DNA form, the CDR3 reads TGTGCCAGCAGAACTCGGGATGCCACTGAAGCTTTCTTT.

This clonotype was seen a few times. The chain uses TRBV12-3 or TRBV12-4 and TRBJ2-7, with D perhaps TRBD2 (6 bases). CDR3 size: 16 residues. V lost 5 bases to trimming and J lost 7 bases, with 24 bases between them. The CDR3 reads CASSRGRGYGTREQYF. The DNA for the CDR3 is TGTGCCAGCAGTCGCGGACGGGGCTACGGGACTCGGGAGCAGTACTTC.

This chain joins TRBV10-3 and TRBJ2-3; 8 bases match TRBD1. J was trimmed by 2 bases and V by 10 bases; bases with no gene match: 11. The CDR3 sequence is 15 residues long. Germline V gene sequence: CDR1 ENHRY, CDR2 SYGVKD. For the CDR3, the DNA is TGTGCCAACTCACAGGGGGTCTTGATCACAGATACGCAGTATTTT. Translated, it gives CANSQGVLITDTQYF.

This clonotype has a handful of counts. The CDR3 DNA reads TGTGCCAGCAGCTGGGGGAGGGGCACGCAGTATTTT. It yields the protein CASSWGRGTQYF. This chain connects TRBV14 to TRBJ2-3; 7 bases align to TRBD2. This CDR3 comprises 12 residues. Trimming removed 5 bases from V and 9 bases from J; junction bases left unmatched: 5. Germline V gene sequence: CDR1 SGHDN, CDR2 FVKESK.